This T cell receptor (beta chain) was observed in a study of post-analysis software for immune sequencing data. Study outcomes and limitations: When patients were compared with controls, roughly five TRBV segments were more frequent, TRBV5-6, TRBV5-1 and TRBV20-1 among them. There was significantly lower normalized Chao1 diversity in multiple sclerosis patients than in controls.

Unique-molecular-identifier-tagged TCR beta cDNA libraries were used. About 500,000 cDNA molecules were obtained from around 0.96 to 9.9 million T cells. TCRdb used MiXCR to reprocess the PCR reads, holding one entry per CDR3 protein. The sample contains under 900,000 distinct CDR3 sequences, approximately 57% of which appear only once. With respect to this clonotype: Its antigen is not identified.

There are 19 residues in the CDR3. From germline, CDR1 is LGHNA and CDR2 YNFKEQ. V dropped 0 bases and J dropped 5; count of bases not matched to a gene: 14. The V gene is TRBV4-2, the J gene TRBJ2-1; 9 bases line up with TRBD2. Source material: blood. The clonotype originates from a girl aged 5 to 17 with multiple sclerosis. The CDR3 spells CASSQENARGGPTDNEQFF. As DNA, the CDR3 is TGTGCCAGCAGCCAAGAGAACGCGCGGGGGGGACCAACAGACAATGAGCAGTTCTTC.